The 8 T cell receptor beta chains listed next were all sequenced from one sample in a study of cytomegalovirus exposure and HLA in healthy donors. TCRdb's table, derived via immunoSEQ multiplex PCR, lists solely in-frame clones and lacks some. The sample yields 150,000 to 200,000 clones, around 90% seen once. Sequencing was done on a sample of PBMCs. These receptors were taken from a woman aged 18-29 years in good health and CMV-seropositive.

V is TRBV29-1 and J is TRBJ1-1, with D maybe TRBD1 (6 bases). Germline V gives CDR1 SQVTM, CDR2 ANQGSEA. This CDR3 contains 14 residues. V was cut by 4 bases and J by 0 bases, with 12 bases left in between. Here the CDR3 reads CSVVGQNMNTEAFF. In DNA form, the CDR3 reads TGCAGCGTTGTGGGACAAAACATGAACACTGAAGCTTTCTTT.

The chain recombines TRBV18 with TRBJ1-1; unclear D gene. V was clipped by 6 bases and J by 1 base, with 9 bases between them. Germline V gene data show CDR1 as KGHSH and CDR2 as LQKENI. This CDR3 comprises 13 residues. The CDR3 reads CASSTDRNTEAFF. In DNA form, the CDR3 reads TGTGCCAGCTCCACAGATCGGAACACTGAAGCTTTCTTT.

The chain uses TRBV12-5 and TRBJ2-5; TRBD2 agrees at 9 bases. The CDR3 runs 17 residues. The junction had 7 bases not matched to a gene; V was cut back by 1 base and J by 1 base. The germline gives CDR1 LGHNT, CDR2 FRNRAP. The CDR3 region is CASGLASGLAVQETQYF. The CDR3, as DNA: TGTGCTAGTGGTTTGGCCTCGGGACTAGCCGTCCAAGAGACCCAGTACTTC.

This rearrangement joins TRBV7-3 to TRBJ2-2, with 11 bases identical to TRBD2. The CDR3 sequence is 16 residues long. CDR1 is SGHTA and CDR2 is FQGTGA in the germline V gene. Trimming at V came to 5 bases and at J to 5 bases, leaving 7 bases not matched to a gene. The CDR3 DNA sequence: TGTGCCAGCAGCCGCGGGACTAGCGGTCAAACCGGGGAGCTGTTTTTT. Translation: CASSRGTSGQTGELFF.

V usage is TRBV11-2 and J usage is TRBJ2-7; D possibly corresponds to TRBD2 (6 bases). Trimming took off 1 base at V and 9 bases at J, with 19 bases between the two ends. CDR3 size: 15 residues. Germline V gives CDR1 SGHAT, CDR2 FQNNGV. As DNA, the CDR3 is TGTGCCAGCAGCTTAGGGCAGGGACGGGCCGGGGGGCAGTACTTC. Amino acid sequence: CASSLGQGRAGGQYF.

This sequence joins TRBV30 and TRBJ1-2; the match to TRBD1 covers 7 bases. With V trimmed by 3 bases and J by 1 base, 14 bases remained unmatched. Germline assignment: CDR1 GTSNPN and CDR2 SVGIG (reference sequence). The CDR3 consists of 17 residues. CDR3 bases: TGTGCCTGGAGGGGGATAACGCCGGGACAGCTTAACTATGGCTACACCTTC. The encoded protein is CAWRGITPGQLNYGYTF.

This chain connects TRBV9 to TRBJ2-7; 7 bases map to TRBD2. The CDR3 totals 15 residues. Germline V gene lookup returns CDR1 SGDLS and CDR2 YYNGEE. After removal of 4 bases from V and 2 bases from J, the junction contained 9 bases not matched to a gene. CDR3 amino acids: CASSRGEGLTYEQYF. CDR3 DNA sequence: TGTGCCAGCAGCCGAGGGGAGGGACTTACCTACGAGCAGTACTTC.

This clone is a singleton in its sample. The CDR3 region is CASSSGTGVETQYF. CDR3 DNA: TGTGCCAGTTCCTCCGGGACAGGGGTGGAGACCCAGTACTTC. The chain employs TRBV19 and TRBJ2-5; TRBD1 matches 10 bases. This CDR3 contains 14 residues. CDR1 and CDR2 from the germline V gene are LNHDA and SQIVND (reference sequence). Unmatched junction bases numbered 8, after V lost 8 bases and J lost 5 bases.